Below, 13 T cell receptor beta chains from the same sample are listed, as sequenced in a study of blood T cell repertoires in COVID-19. Clones were sequenced by immunoSEQ multiplex PCR, and TCRdb holds only the in-frame ones, with some missing. This table holds approximately 42,000 clones, over 65% found once. The sequenced material came from peripheral blood. Every receptor here comes from a man older than 75 with acute or convalescent COVID-19.

V is TRBV7-9 and J is TRBJ2-3; TRBD2 agrees at 13 bases. Germline lookup yields CDR1 SEHNR and CDR2 FQNEAQ (reference sequence). This CDR3 contains 17 residues. The trim removed 4 bases at V and 2 bases at J, leaving 6 bases unmatched. The CDR3 coding sequence is TGTGCCAGCAGCTCATGGGGACTAGCGGGACTCACAGATACGCAGTATTTT. Translated: CASSSWGLAGLTDTQYF.

This chain links TRBV3-1 (or the pseudogene TRBV3-2) with TRBJ2-3, with 13 bases lining up with TRBD2. Germline assignment: CDR1 LGHDT and CDR2 YNNKEL (reference sequence). The length of the CDR3 is 18 residues. J lost 3 bases, V lost 3 bases, and 9 bases had no gene match. Here the CDR3 DNA reads TGTGCCAGCAGCCACCGGACTAGCGGGAGCGGCGAGACAGATACGCAGTATTTT. Its protein is CASSHRTSGSGETDTQYF.

The gene calls are TRBV2 and TRBJ1-2, with TRBD1 identical over 7 bases. The V gene's germline CDR1 is SNHLY and CDR2 FYNNEI. V shed 4 bases, J shed 9 bases, and the junction held 5 bases outside the gene matches. This CDR3 is 12 amino acids long. CDR3 coding DNA: TGTGCCAGCAGTGGCGACAGGGACAGCTACACCTTC. This translates into CASSGDRDSYTF.

The table lists this clone with a few counts. The J gene is TRBJ2-6, the V gene TRBV6-2 or TRBV6-3; D is ambiguous. This CDR3 is 16 amino acids long. CDR1 and CDR2 (germline): MNHEY, SVGEGT. The germline V and J ends were trimmed by 1 base and 2 bases, with 9 bases remaining between them. The CDR3 bases are TGTGCCAGCAGTTACTATCACAAAACTGGGGCCAACGTCCTGACTTTC. It codes for CASSYYHKTGANVLTF.

This clone was counted a few times. The chain links TRBV2 to TRBJ1-1; D unclear. The V gene's germline CDR1 is SNHLY and CDR2 FYNNEI. The CDR3 runs to 15 residues. Trimming removed 6 bases at V and 6 bases at J, with 20 bases between. The CDR3 DNA reads as TGTGCCAGCAGACCTAACGCAGTTATGGAGGCTGAAGCTTTCTTT. Translating it yields CASRPNAVMEAEAFF.

V gene TRBV6-1 combines with J gene TRBJ2-6, with a possible D match to TRBD2 (5 bases). This CDR3 comprises 18 residues. V lost 4 bases, J lost 0 bases, and 16 bases lay in between. The germline gives CDR1 MNHNS, CDR2 SASEGT. The CDR3 nucleotides are TGTGCCAGCAGTGCGACGAGGGCTCGTAACTCTGGGGCCAACGTCCTGACTTTC. Translation gives CASSATRARNSGANVLTF.

The chain joins TRBV6-5 to TRBJ2-5; TRBD1 aligns across 7 bases. The CDR3 is 14 amino acids. Germline-derived CDR1 and CDR2 are MNHEY and SVGAGI. The V segment lost 6 bases and the J segment 5 bases; nucleotides outside the gene matches: 9. Here the CDR3 reads CASRNRGVAETQYF. CDR3 coding DNA: TGTGCCAGCAGGAACAGGGGAGTAGCGGAGACCCAGTACTTC.

V usage is TRBV6-4 and J usage is TRBJ1-5, with 9 bases aligning to TRBD1. The CDR3 extends over 13 amino acids. Trimming took 6 bases from V and 6 from J; bases not matched to a gene: 3. Germline V gene data show CDR1 as MRHNA and CDR2 as SNTAGT. DNA for the CDR3: TGTGCCAGCAGCAGACAGGGGGGTCAGCCCCAGCATTTT. Its translation is CASSRQGGQPQHF.

V and J are TRBV7-8 and TRBJ1-1; D not resolved. Deletions cut 7 bases from V and 2 bases from J, with 17 bases between. CDR1 and CDR2 from the germline V gene are SGHVS and FQNEAQ. The length of the CDR3 is 15 residues. The chain's CDR3 is CASINSGHRNTEAFF. The CDR3 DNA reads as TGTGCCAGCATCAATAGCGGCCACAGAAACACTGAAGCTTTCTTT.

With regard to this clone: This specimen includes other DNA sequences encoding the same CDR3. This chain uses TRBV7-2 with TRBJ2-7; possibly TRBD1 for D (6 bases). CDR1 is SGHTA and CDR2 is FQGNSA in the germline V gene. The CDR3 runs 12 residues. The V end was cut by 3 bases, the J end by 3 bases, with 6 bases between. CDR3 residues: CASSLTGYEQYF. The CDR3 DNA reads TGTGCCAGCAGCTTGACAGGCTACGAGCAGTACTTC.

The chain is built from TRBV28 and TRBJ2-7, with D hard to call. The V gene's germline CDR1 is MDHEN and CDR2 SYDVKM. The CDR3 spans 12 residues. Trimming removed 5 bases at V and 2 bases at J, with 7 bases between. CDR3 residues: CASSLETYEQYF. CDR3 sequence (DNA): TGTGCCAGCAGTCTAGAAACCTACGAGCAGTACTTC.

J is TRBJ1-3 and V is TRBV27; 10 bases are shared with TRBD1. V lost 6 bases to trimming and J lost 4 bases; unmatched junction nucleotides: 6. The CDR3 runs to 15 residues. Germline assignment: CDR1 MNHEY and CDR2 SMNVEV (reference sequence). In DNA, the CDR3 is TGTGCCAGCAGACCGACAGGGGGCGGAGGAAACACCATATATTTT. This gives the protein CASRPTGGGGNTIYF.

This clone was seen at least ten times. J is TRBJ2-3 and V is TRBV4-1; D gene ambiguous. Germline V gene sequence: CDR1 MGHRA, CDR2 YSYEKL. This CDR3 has 17 amino acids. V was trimmed by 0 bases and J by 1 base, leaving 14 bases between them. The CDR3 sequence is CASSQDLTTSGTDTQYF. CDR3 DNA: TGCGCCAGCAGCCAAGATCTTACTACTTCTGGCACAGATACGCAGTATTTT.